In this sample, the clone carrying this TCR beta chain turned up many times. Its antigen is undetermined. Universal primer sites and UMIs were introduced during 5'RACE template-switching synthesis of TCR cDNA. TCRdb reprocessed the 5' RACE reads via MiXCR and lists one record per CDR3 protein. The data contain roughly 250,000 distinct CDR3 sequences, 10% to 15% of them singletons. Trimming removed 2 bases from V and 3 bases from J; junction bases left unmatched: 4. The CDR3 consists of 16 residues. Germline V gene data show CDR1 as SGHVS and CDR2 as FNYEAQ. This entry comes from a study of T cells after yellow fever vaccination. Whole-study findings and limits: Detected again after the booster were most primary-vaccination clones, at 95% to 96% CD4 and 80% to 90% CD8. The secondary response showed a weaker magnitude and a faster peak, day 5 versus 15.

This TCR derives from a young man who received the YFV17D yellow fever vaccine. V gene TRBV7-6 combines with J gene TRBJ2-2; 9 bases line up with TRBD1. This material consisted of CD4+ T cells sorted from PBMCs, taken 45 days after the yellow fever booster vaccination. The CDR3 here is CASSLSGQGYTGELFF. The DNA for the CDR3 is TGTGCCAGCAGCTTATCGGGACAGGGATACACCGGGGAGCTGTTTTTT. The variable domain in full, completed from reference TRBV7-6 and TRBJ2-2, reads GAGVSQSPRYKVTKRGQDVALRCDPISGHVSLYWYRQALGQGPEFLTYFNYEAQQDKSGLPNDRFSAERPEGSISTLTIQRTEQRDSAMYRCASSLSGQGYTGELFFGEGSRLTVL.